This T cell receptor (beta chain) is from a study of low-dose radiotherapy and immunotherapy resistance in tumors. The overall study: Members of Cohort 1 were treated with 0.5 Gy per fraction every 2 weeks. The prescribed total PTV dose was 6.5 Gy. A total of 13 Gy over 26 weeks was given to Cohort 2 as 1 Gy per fraction every two weeks.

Treatment combined nivolumab, ipilimumab, aspirin, low-dose cyclophosphamide and low-dose radiotherapy in a dose-escalation trial. The sample holds one count of this clonotype. TRAV- and TRBV-specific primers primed first-strand cDNA, covering alpha and beta chains. TCRs were amplified for approximately 21 PCR cycles with a constant-region primer and V-primer adapter. TCRdb itself ran the reads through MiXCR, one entry per CDR3 protein. The repertoire holds 8,500 to 14,000 distinct CDR3 sequences, with 60% to 80% as singletons. This TCR derives from a human donor with advanced metastatic prostate, ovarian, gallbladder or colorectal cancer (not recorded which). This table probably holds off-target reads from a library built for another chain.

The CDR3 nucleotides read TGTGCCAGCAGCTTTTGGGGTGAGGGCACTGAAGCTTTCTTT. Translated, it gives CASSFWGEGTEAFF. The chain recombines TRBV7-2 with TRBJ1-1; D is unclear. The CDR3 length is 14 residues. V shed 3 bases and J shed 4 bases, with 12 bases lying between them. Germline V lookup: CDR1 SGHTA, CDR2 FQGNSA.